Listed below are T cell receptor beta chains from one sample, sequenced in a study of cytomegalovirus exposure and HLA in healthy donors. Only in-frame clones appear in the TCRdb table, and some are missing; sequencing was by immunoSEQ multiplex PCR. The sample lists over 75,000 clones; more than 60% were seen once. Sequencing was carried out using PBMCs. Receptors were obtained from a man aged 55-75 years in good health and CMV-seropositive. CDR3s include the opening cysteine and the closing phenylalanine or tryptophan. D genes are given only for firm matches. Size values are once, few and many counts, or a class for expanded clones, and some rows have none.

>TRBV5-1|TRBJ1-5|-|-
TGCGCCAGCCTGTACCTCGGACACGACCCCAATCAGCCCCAGCATTTT
CASLYLGHDPNQPQHF
>TRBV18|TRBJ2-6|once|TRBD1
TGTGCCAGCTCACCCACGACAGGGGCTGGGGCCAACGTCCTGACTTTC
CASSPTTGAGANVLTF
>TRBV5-1|TRBJ2-3|-|-
TGCGCCAGCAGCTCCCCCCCGGCAGATACGCAGTATTTT
CASSSPPADTQYF
>TRBV9|TRBJ2-1|-|-
TGTGCCAGCAGCGGCCGGGTCCCCAATGAGCAGTTCTTC
CASSGRVPNEQFF
>TRBV6-1|TRBJ2-6|few|TRBD2
TGTGCCAGCAGTGACCAAACTAGCGGGTCTTTCTCTGGGGCCAACGTCCTGACTTTC
CASSDQTSGSFSGANVLTF
>TRBV5-5|TRBJ1-4|-|-
TGTGCCAGCAGGTCCACAGGGAGAGAGGAAAAACTGTTTTTT
CASRSTGREEKLFF
>TRBV12-5|TRBJ1-6|-|TRBD1
TGTGCTAGTGGTTTGGCCCCGGGACAGGGGGCGTTGAATTCACCCCTCCACTTT
CASGLAPGQGALNSPLHF
>TRBV28|TRBJ2-2|-|-
TGTGCCAGCAGTTCTCCCCCGAACACCGGGGAGCTGTTTTTT
CASSSPPNTGELFF
>TRBV29-1|TRBJ2-1|-|-
TGCAGCGTTGCCCAGGTCTCGTCCAATGAGCAGTTCTTC
CSVAQVSSNEQFF
>TRBV30|TRBJ1-1|-|TRBD1
TGTGCCTGGGGAAGGGACAGGCCGATGAACACTGAAGCTTTCTTT
CAWGRDRPMNTEAFF
>TRBV7-2|TRBJ1-2|-|-
TGTGCCAGCAGTTCATTTGACAGGTTTGGCTACACCTTC
CASSSFDRFGYTF
>TRBV5-4|TRBJ2-7|-|TRBD2
TGTGCCAGCAGTAATGGACTAGCGGGGTACGAGCAGTACTTC
CASSNGLAGYEQYF
>TRBV29-1|TRBJ2-7|-|-
TGCAGCGTTGTACAAACCTACGAGCAGTACTTC
CSVVQTYEQYF
>TRBV6-1|TRBJ1-4|-|-
TGTGCCAGCAGTGAAGCGTACGGGGTCCATGGGGAACTGTTTTTT
CASSEAYGVHGELFF